The next 2 T cell receptor beta chains were all read from a single sample in a study of blood T cell repertoires in COVID-19 (dated by TCRdb to the early 2020s). Libraries were constructed by the immunoSEQ multiplex PCR assay. The source is immuneACCESS, and TCRdb retained only in-frame sequences with V and J called. Part of the clones is not carried over; for the studies checked, unresolved V genes explain less than half of this, and the remainder is unexplained. The sample data list tens of thousands of clones, and roughly nine tenths of these were observed just once. Roughly a fifth of the sample belongs to the ten largest clones. The sequencing sample was made of peripheral blood. The origin of the receptors is a man in his 70s with acute or convalescent COVID-19.

This clone was counted a single time. V is TRBV7-2 and J is TRBJ2-2; unclear D gene. Trimming left V 2 bases short and J 6 bases short, with 7 bases between. Germline V gene sequence: CDR1 SGHTA, CDR2 FQGNSA. This CDR3 is built from 13 residues. CDR3 protein: CASSLLQPGELFF. The CDR3 DNA reads TGTGCCAGCAGCTTATTACAGCCCGGGGAGCTGTTTTTT.

V is TRBV5-1 and J is TRBJ2-7; D not resolved. The CDR3 contains 14 residues. Trimming shortened V by 4 bases and J by 1 base, and 12 bases separated the two germline ends. Germline values: CDR1 SGHRS, CDR2 YFSETQ. DNA for the CDR3: TGCGCCAGCAGCCCCCAATCCAGTTCCTACGAGCAGTACTTC. It yields the protein CASSPQSSSYEQYF.